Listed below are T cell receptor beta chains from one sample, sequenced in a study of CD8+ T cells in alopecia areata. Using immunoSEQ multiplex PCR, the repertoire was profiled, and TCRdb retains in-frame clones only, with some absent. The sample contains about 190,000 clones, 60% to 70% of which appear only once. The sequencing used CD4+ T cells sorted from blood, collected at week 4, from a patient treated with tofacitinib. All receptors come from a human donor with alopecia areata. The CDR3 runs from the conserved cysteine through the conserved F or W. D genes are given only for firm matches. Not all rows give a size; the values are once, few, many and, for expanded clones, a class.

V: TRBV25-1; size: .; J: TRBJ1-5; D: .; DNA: TGTGCCAGCAGTGGACGAGCAGCTAGGCAGCCCCAGCATTTT; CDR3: CASSGRAARQPQHF
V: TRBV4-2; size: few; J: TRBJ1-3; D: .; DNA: TGTGCCAGCAGCCTTTCTGACAGTACCTCTGGAAACACCATATATTTT; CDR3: CASSLSDSTSGNTIYF
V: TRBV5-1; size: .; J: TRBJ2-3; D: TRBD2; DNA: TGCGCCAGCAGCCAAGTGACTAGCGGGAGAGCAGATACGCAGTATTTT; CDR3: CASSQVTSGRADTQYF
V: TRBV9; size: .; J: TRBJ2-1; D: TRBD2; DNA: TGTGCCAGCAGCGGCGGGACTAGCCTGTACAATGAGCAGTTCTTC; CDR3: CASSGGTSLYNEQFF
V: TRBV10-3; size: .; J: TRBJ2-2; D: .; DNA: TGTGCCATCACCAGCACGACAACCTCCGGGGAGCTGTTTTTT; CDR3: CAITSTTTSGELFF
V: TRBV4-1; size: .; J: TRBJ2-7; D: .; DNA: TGCGCCAGCAGCCAAGAGACGGCCAGGCCAGGCGCCGAGCAGTACTTC; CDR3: CASSQETARPGAEQYF
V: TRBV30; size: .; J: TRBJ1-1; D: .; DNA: TGTGCCTGGGCCGTATACAACACTGAAGCTTTCTTT; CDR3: CAWAVYNTEAFF
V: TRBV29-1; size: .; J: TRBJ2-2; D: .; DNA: TGCAGCGTTGAAGCGAGGGGAGTGAACACCGGGGAGCTGTTTTTT; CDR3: CSVEARGVNTGELFF
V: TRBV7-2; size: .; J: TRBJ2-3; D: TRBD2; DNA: TGTGCCAGCAGCTCGGGACTAGATGTAGATACGCAGTATTTT; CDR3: CASSSGLDVDTQYF
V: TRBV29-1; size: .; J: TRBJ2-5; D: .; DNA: TGCAGCGCGTTAGGGTCGGAGACCCAGTACTTC; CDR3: CSALGSETQYF
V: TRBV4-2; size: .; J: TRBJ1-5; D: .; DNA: TGTGCCAGCAGCTTAGAGGGGGTGTCACCCCAGCATTTT; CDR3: CASSLEGVSPQHF
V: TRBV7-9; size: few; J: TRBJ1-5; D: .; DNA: TGTGCCAGCACGGCAGGAACAAATCAGCCCCAGCATTTT; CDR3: CASTAGTNQPQHF
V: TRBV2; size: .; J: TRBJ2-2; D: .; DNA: TGTGCCAGCAGTGTGGGTCAAGGGACTGCCGGGGAGCTGTTTTTT; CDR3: CASSVGQGTAGELFF
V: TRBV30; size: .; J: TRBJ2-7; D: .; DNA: TGTGCCTGGAGTGGGCGACACGAGCAGTACTTC; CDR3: CAWSGRHEQYF
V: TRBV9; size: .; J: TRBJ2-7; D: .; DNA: TGTGCCAGCAGCGTAGCTTCGGGCTCCGAGCAGTACTTC; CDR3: CASSVASGSEQYF
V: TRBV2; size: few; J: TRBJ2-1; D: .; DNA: TGTGCCAGCAGGCATACTAGCCCTAGTGAGCAGTTCTTC; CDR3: CASRHTSPSEQFF
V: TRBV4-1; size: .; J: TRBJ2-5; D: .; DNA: TGCGCCAGCAGCCAAGTTGGGGATTGGGAGACCCAGTACTTC; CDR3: CASSQVGDWETQYF
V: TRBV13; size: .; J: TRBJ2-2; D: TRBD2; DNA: TGTGCCAGCAGTCAAAATCTAGCGGGAGGTGGAGGAAAGCTGTTTTTT; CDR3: CASSQNLAGGGGKLFF
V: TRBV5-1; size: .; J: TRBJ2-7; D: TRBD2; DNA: TGCGCCAGCAGCTCGTCGGTTAGCGGGGGGGCCCGTTACGAGCAGTACTTC; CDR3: CASSSSVSGGARYEQYF
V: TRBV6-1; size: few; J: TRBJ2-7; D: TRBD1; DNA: TGTGCCAGCATCAGAGGGACAGGGGTCGACGAGCAGTACTTC; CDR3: CASIRGTGVDEQYF
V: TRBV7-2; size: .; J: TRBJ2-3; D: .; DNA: TGTGCCAGCAGCTTAAGTGCAGATACGCAGTATTTT; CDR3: CASSLSADTQYF
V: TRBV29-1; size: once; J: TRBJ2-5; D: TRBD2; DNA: TGCAGCGTTGTCCCTAGCGGCTACCAAGAGACCCAGTACTTC; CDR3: CSVVPSGYQETQYF
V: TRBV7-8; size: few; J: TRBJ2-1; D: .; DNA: TGTGCCAGCAGCATCAATGAGCAGTTCTTC; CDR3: CASSINEQFF
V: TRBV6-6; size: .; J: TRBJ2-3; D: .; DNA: TGTGCCAGCAGTGAGGACAGCACAGATACGCAGTATTTT; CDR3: CASSEDSTDTQYF
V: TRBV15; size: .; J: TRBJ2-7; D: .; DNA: TGTGCCACCAAAACAGGGCCCCAAGAAACCTACGAGCAGTACTTC; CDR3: CATKTGPQETYEQYF
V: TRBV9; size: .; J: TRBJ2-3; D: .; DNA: TGTGCCAGCAGCCCGAGAATGGCGGAAGATACGCAGTATTTT; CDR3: CASSPRMAEDTQYF
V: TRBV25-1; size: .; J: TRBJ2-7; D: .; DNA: TGTGCCAGCCTTGCGGTTAAGGCCTCTGGGGACGAGCAGTACTTC; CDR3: CASLAVKASGDEQYF
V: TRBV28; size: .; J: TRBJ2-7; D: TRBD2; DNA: TGTGCCAGCCCCCCGGCGGGGACTAGCGGGAGAAAGGGCCCCTACGAGCAGTACTTC; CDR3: CASPPAGTSGRKGPYEQYF
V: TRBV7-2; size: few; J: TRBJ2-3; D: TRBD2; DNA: TGTGCCAGCAGCTTAGCGGGAGGGGCAGATACGCAGTATTTT; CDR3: CASSLAGGADTQYF
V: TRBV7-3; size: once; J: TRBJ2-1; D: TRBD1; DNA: TGTGCCAGCAGCCGGGGACAGGGATACAATGAGCAGTTCTTC; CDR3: CASSRGQGYNEQFF
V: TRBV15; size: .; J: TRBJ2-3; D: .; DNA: TGTGCCACCAGCAGAGGAATCACGGGGTCAGATACGCAGTATTTT; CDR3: CATSRGITGSDTQYF
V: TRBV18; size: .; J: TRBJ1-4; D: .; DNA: TGTGCCAGCTCAACAACCGGGACAAGCAATGAAAAACTGTTTTTT; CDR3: CASSTTGTSNEKLFF
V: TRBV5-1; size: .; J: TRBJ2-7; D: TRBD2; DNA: TGCGCCAGCACTGTTAGCGGGAGCTCCTACGAGCAGTACTTC; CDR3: CASTVSGSSYEQYF
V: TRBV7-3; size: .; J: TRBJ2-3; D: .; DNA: TGTGCCAGCAGCTTCTCCGGGGCTAGCGACGCAGATACGCAGTATTTT; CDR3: CASSFSGASDADTQYF
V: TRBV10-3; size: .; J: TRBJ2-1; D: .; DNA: TGTGCCATCAAGGAAGTGAGGCCCGGGGAGCAGTTCTTC; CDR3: CAIKEVRPGEQFF
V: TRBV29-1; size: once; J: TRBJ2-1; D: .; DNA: TGCAGCGTTGACCCCCCTGGAATGGGGAGCTCCTACAATGAGCAGTTCTTC; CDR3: CSVDPPGMGSSYNEQFF
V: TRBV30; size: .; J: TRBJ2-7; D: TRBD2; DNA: TGTGCCTGGAGTAAATCGACTAGCGGAACCCCACAGCAGTACTTC; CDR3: CAWSKSTSGTPQQYF
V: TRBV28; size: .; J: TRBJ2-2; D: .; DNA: TGTGCCAGCGGGGGGCACGGAAGAATCACCGGGGAGCTGTTTTTT; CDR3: CASGGHGRITGELFF
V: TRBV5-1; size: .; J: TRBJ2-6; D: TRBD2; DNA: TGCGCCAGCAACCCAACTAGCGCTGGGGCCAACGTCCTGACTTTC; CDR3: CASNPTSAGANVLTF